This T cell receptor beta chain was sequenced during a study of blood T cell repertoires in COVID-19. Whole-study context: COVID-19 samples collected from the United States, Italy and Spain covered acute and convalescent phases.

The germline V gene has CDR1 KGHSY and CDR2 FQNENV. This CDR3 is 15 amino acids long. V was trimmed by 2 bases and J by 4 bases, leaving 12 bases between them. In this sample, this clone turned up once. Per the authors' pipeline: Reference gene primer amplification gave nucleated cell count estimates. Profiling relied on immunoSEQ multiplex PCR, and the TCRdb table lists in-frame clones only, not all of them. V, J and clone size derive from that table, while D and trimming were established from the DNA sequence. The repertoire holds about 47,000 clones, with over 75% as singletons. The sample consisted of peripheral blood. This receptor was taken from a man over 45 with active COVID-19. The J gene is TRBJ2-1, the V gene TRBV16; the D gene is possibly TRBD1 (7 bases). The CDR3 region is CASSQRAGGYNEQFF. In DNA form, the CDR3 reads TGTGCCAGCAGCCAACGGGCAGGGGGGTACAATGAGCAGTTCTTC.